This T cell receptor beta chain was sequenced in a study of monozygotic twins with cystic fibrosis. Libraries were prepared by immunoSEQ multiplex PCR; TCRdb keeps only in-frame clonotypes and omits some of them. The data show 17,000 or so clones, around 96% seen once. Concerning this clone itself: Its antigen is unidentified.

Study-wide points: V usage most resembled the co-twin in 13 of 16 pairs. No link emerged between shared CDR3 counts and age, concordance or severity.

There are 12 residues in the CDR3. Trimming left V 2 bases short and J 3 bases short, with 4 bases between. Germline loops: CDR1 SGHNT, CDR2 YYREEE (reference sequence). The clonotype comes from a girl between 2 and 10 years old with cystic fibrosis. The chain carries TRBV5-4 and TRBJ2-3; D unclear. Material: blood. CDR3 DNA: TGTGCCAGCAGCTTATCGACAGATACGCAGTATTTT. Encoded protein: CASSLSTDTQYF.